This TCR beta chain originates from a study of shared clonotypes between healthy human individuals. Across the whole study: The plates for each donor numbered three CD4 naive, three CD4 memory, two CD8 naive and one CD8 memory. Study-level results: Limitation of the genetic and exposure-history diversity represented came from the few donors.

To note about this clone: The antigen remains undetermined.

The V gene end was trimmed by 2 bases and the J gene end by 4 bases; junction bases not matched to a gene: 7. The V gene's germline CDR1 is SGHVS and CDR2 FNYEAQ. The CDR3 runs 16 residues. Assay: immunoSEQ multiplex PCR; the TCRdb copy retains only in-frame clones and omits some. Of roughly 2 million clones in the sample, 95% were seen once. The V gene is TRBV7-6, the J gene TRBJ2-5; the match to TRBD2 covers 10 bases. This receptor was obtained from a man between 18 and 35 years old in good health. The sequencing input was naive CD4+ T cells sorted from blood. Subset meaning: CD45RA+ positively selected. The CDR3 sequence: CASSLWSGGVAETQYF. The CDR3 DNA sequence: TGTGCCAGCAGCTTATGGAGCGGGGGGGTCGCAGAGACCCAGTACTTC.